Below, one T cell receptor (beta chain) is given with its context. Its cognate antigen is unknown. The data derive from a study of cytomegalovirus exposure and HLA in healthy donors. The PCR had 60 Vbeta and 13 Jbeta primers. Libraries were prepared by immunoSEQ multiplex PCR; TCRdb keeps only in-frame clonotypes and omits some of them. The repertoire holds fewer than 250,000 clones, with 65% to 85% as singletons. The CDR3 covers 13 residues. CDR1 and CDR2 (germline): MNHEY, SVGAGI. Germline trimming cut 9 bases from V and 1 base from J; bases unmatched to any gene: 4. The study's findings and limits: Most TCR sequences were uncommon, yet certain public TCRs appeared in many donors. In the analysis, some V segments, TRBV6-2 and TRBV6-3 included, were excluded as indistinguishable. Later analysis identified several of the most significant clusters that appeared linked to common viral pathogens. HLA alleles were associated with 17,000 or so TCR beta sequences in a later analysis at 0.05 false discovery rate.

The chain is built from TRBV6-5 and TRBJ1-1; TRBD1 matches at 8 bases. The receptor comes from a man younger than 40 in good health and CMV-seronegative. The source material was PBMCs. The CDR3 DNA follows: TGTGCCAGTGACAGGGGTGAGAACACTGAAGCTTTCTTT. Protein product: CASDRGENTEAFF.